Listed here are 27 T cell receptor beta chains from one sample, sequenced in a study of cytomegalovirus exposure and HLA in healthy donors. Vbeta (60) and Jbeta (13) primers were used in the PCR. The repertoire was sequenced with immunoSEQ multiplex PCR; TCRdb's copy has only in-frame clones and lacks some. Here the sample spans under 200,000 clones, 75% being singletons. Sequenced sample: PBMCs. Receptor source: a male donor in good health and CMV-seronegative.

This clone has only a few counts. The rearrangement uses TRBV19 and TRBJ1-1, with D hard to call. There are 13 residues in the CDR3. Germline CDR1 and CDR2: LNHDA and SQIVND (reference sequence). The V end was cut by 3 bases, the J end by 5 bases, with 10 bases between. The CDR3 spells CASSINGVTEAFF. The DNA of the CDR3 is TGTGCCAGTAGTATTAACGGGGTGACTGAAGCTTTCTTT.

The gene calls are TRBV7-6 and TRBJ2-5; D is perhaps TRBD2 (5 bases). Trimming cost V 4 bases and J 11 bases, with 26 bases left between them. Germline V gene sequence: CDR1 SGHVS, CDR2 FNYEAQ. The CDR3 is 16 residues long. The CDR3, as DNA: TGTGCCAGCAGCTCGAGTTTCCGGGATATCTACGAAGGGCAGTACTTC. Its protein product is CASSSSFRDIYEGQYF.

This clone was counted between two and nine times. The V call is TRBV29-1, the J call TRBJ2-7, with a weak D call TRBD2 (7 bases). The ends were cut back, 6 bases at V and 2 bases at J, with 14 bases in the middle. Germline V gives CDR1 SQVTM, CDR2 ANQGSEA. The CDR3 is made up of 13 amino acids. The CDR3 here is CSVAGASPYEQYF. The CDR3 DNA follows: TGCAGCGTCGCGGGGGCTAGCCCCTACGAGCAGTACTTC.

This chain joins TRBV5-1 and TRBJ2-7; TRBD2 agrees at 10 bases. This CDR3 region has 16 residues. Germline CDR1 and CDR2: SGHRS and YFSETQ. Trimming took 0 bases from V and 3 from J; bases not matched to a gene: 6. The CDR3 sequence is CASSLAGPSGGYEQYF. The CDR3, as DNA: TGCGCCAGCAGCTTGGCCGGGCCTAGCGGGGGCTACGAGCAGTACTTC.

The chain carries TRBV27 and TRBJ2-5, with 7 bases aligning to TRBD2. The end of the DNA fits TRBJ2-7 better, so the J call may be wrong. CDR1 MNHEY and CDR2 SMNVEV come from the germline V gene (reference sequence). The CDR3 totals 15 residues. The CDR3 here is CASSLQAGDAHEQYF. CDR3 DNA sequence: TGTGCCAGCAGTTTGCAGGCGGGAGATGCCCACGAGCAGTACTTC.

To note about this clone: Other nucleotide sequences in the sample specify the same CDR3. The chain uses TRBV2 and TRBJ1-5; 11 nucleotides match TRBD1. The CDR3 sequence is 14 residues long. Germline V CDR1 and CDR2: SNHLY, FYNNEI. V dropped 6 bases and J dropped 4; count of bases not matched to a gene: 2. CDR3 protein: CASSGTGGNQPQHF. In DNA, the CDR3 is TGTGCCAGCAGCGGGACAGGGGGAAATCAGCCCCAGCATTTT.

The chain employs TRBV6-6 and TRBJ2-1; 14 bases map to TRBD2. The CDR3 extends over 14 amino acids. The germline V gene has CDR1 MNHNY and CDR2 SVGAGI (reference sequence). V lost 6 bases, J lost 15 bases, and 10 bases stayed unmatched. The CDR3 protein is CASSRGTSGRESFF. Here the CDR3 DNA reads TGTGCCAGCAGCCGCGGGACTAGCGGGAGAGAATCGTTCTTC.

The chain has TRBV6-4 and TRBJ2-1; 9 positions match TRBD1. Per germline, CDR1 MRHNA and CDR2 SNTAGT. This CDR3 comprises 15 residues. After removal of 6 bases from V and 5 bases from J, the junction contained 8 bases not matched to a gene. CDR3 in amino acids: CASSLGTGWNNEQFF. The CDR3 nucleotides are TGTGCCAGCAGCCTCGGGACAGGGTGGAACAATGAGCAGTTCTTC.

CDR3 in amino acids: CASSWSLPGQNTGELFF. CDR3 sequence (DNA): TGTGCCAGCAGCTGGTCATTGCCGGGACAGAACACCGGGGAGCTGTTTTTT. The J gene is TRBJ2-2, the V gene TRBV7-8; possible D gene TRBD1, 6 bases. Germline CDR1 SGHVS, CDR2 FQNEAQ. This CDR3 has 17 residues. The germline V and J ends were trimmed by 4 bases and 1 base, with 16 bases remaining between them.

J is TRBJ2-3 and V is TRBV19; 7 bases agree with TRBD1. In germline, CDR1 is LNHDA, CDR2 SQIVND (reference sequence). The CDR3 length is 13 residues. V dropped 8 bases and J dropped 2; count of bases not matched to a gene: 4. This chain's CDR3 is CASSGQNTDTQYF. CDR3 bases: TGTGCCAGTTCGGGACAGAACACAGATACGCAGTATTTT.

This sequence joins TRBV10-3 and TRBJ1-2, with 11 bases that match TRBD1. The CDR3 is 15 residues long. The V gene's germline CDR1 is ENHRY and CDR2 SYGVKD. Losses at the gene ends were 2 bases for V and 6 bases for J; bases not matched to a gene: 5. The CDR3 loop is CAISERGTGGDGYTF. In DNA form, the CDR3 reads TGTGCCATCAGTGAGCGGGGGACAGGGGGAGATGGCTACACCTTC.

Of note for this clone: Other DNA sequences from this sample encode an identical CDR3 as well. V gene TRBV5-1 combines with J gene TRBJ2-3; possibly TRBD2 for D (5 bases). In germline, CDR1 is SGHRS, CDR2 YFSETQ. Between the trimmed V and J ends, which lost 2 bases and 0 bases, there was a span of 7 bases. CDR3 size: 14 residues. The CDR3 DNA is TGCGCCAGCAGCTTAGCGGCCAGCACAGATACGCAGTATTTT. Protein product: CASSLAASTDTQYF. Full variable domain (remainder filled in from reference TRBV5-1 and TRBJ2-3): KAGVTQTPRYLIKTRGQQVTLSCSPISGHRSVSWYQQTPGQGLQFLFEYFSETQRNKGNFPGRFSGRQFSNSRSEMNVSTLELGDSALYLCASSLAASTDTQYFGPGTRLTVL.

This clone has only a few counts. V usage is TRBV6-5 and J usage is TRBJ1-3, with a tentative D call TRBD1 (6 bases). The CDR3 runs to 14 residues. CDR1 is MNHEY and CDR2 is SVGAGI in the germline V gene. With 6 bases removed from V and 2 bases from J, the gap between germline ends came to 11 bases. The CDR3 sequence is CASRGRGAGNTIYF. The CDR3 bases are TGTGCCAGCAGGGGCAGGGGTGCTGGAAACACCATATATTTT.

In nucleotides, the CDR3 is TGTGCCAGCAGCTTATGGACAGAGCCAAAGACCCAGTACTTC. Amino acid sequence: CASSLWTEPKTQYF. This chain connects TRBV7-9 to TRBJ2-5; a weak D match, TRBD1 (6 bases). Germline V gives CDR1 SEHNR, CDR2 FQNEAQ (reference sequence). With 2 bases removed from V and 6 bases from J, the gap between germline ends came to 13 bases. This CDR3 is 14 amino acids long.

The chain employs TRBV27 and TRBJ2-2; 9 nucleotides align to TRBD1. The CDR3 consists of 16 residues. V dropped 3 bases and J dropped 2; count of bases not matched to a gene: 4. Per germline, CDR1 MNHEY and CDR2 SMNVEV (reference sequence). The CDR3 loop is CASSFTGGFNTGELFF. CDR3 nucleotides: TGTGCCAGCAGTTTTACAGGGGGCTTTAACACCGGGGAGCTGTTTTTT.

The gene calls are TRBV9 and TRBJ2-2, with 8 bases fitting TRBD1. V lost 4 bases and J lost 1; bases outside the gene matches: 6. The CDR3 has 16 amino acids. Germline-derived CDR1 and CDR2 are SGDLS and YYNGEE. Here the CDR3 DNA reads TGTGCCAGCAGCAGTCGACAGGGGCGGAACACCGGGGAGCTGTTTTTT. Protein sequence: CASSSRQGRNTGELFF.

The V and J genes are TRBV5-6 and TRBJ2-1, with TRBD1 matching 8 bases. Germline V gives CDR1 SGHDT, CDR2 YYEEEE. The CDR3 is 15 amino acids. J lost 4 bases, V lost 1 base, and 4 bases had no gene match. CDR3 residues: CASSLRQGPYNEQFF. The CDR3 DNA reads TGTGCCAGCAGCTTGAGACAGGGGCCTTACAATGAGCAGTTCTTC.

This clone was recorded a few times. V and J are TRBV12-5 and TRBJ2-3; possibly TRBD1 for D (6 bases). V gave up 2 bases and J gave up 3 bases, with 6 bases separating them. Germline V gene lookup returns CDR1 LGHNT and CDR2 FRNRAP. The CDR3 contains 13 residues. As DNA, the CDR3 is TGTGCTAGTGGTTTGACAGGGACAGATACGCAGTATTTT. This translates into CASGLTGTDTQYF. Using reference TRBV12-5 and TRBJ2-3 for the parts outside the CDR3, the full variable domain is DARVTQTPRHKVTEMGQEVTMRCQPILGHNTVFWYRQTMMQGLELLAYFRNRAPLDDSGMPKDRFSAEMPDATLATLKIQPSEPRDSAVYFCASGLTGTDTQYFGPGTRLTVL.

The chain has TRBV7-7 and TRBJ2-5; TRBD2 matches 12 bases. V dropped 3 bases and J dropped 4; count of bases not matched to a gene: 6. This CDR3 has 16 residues. CDR1 and CDR2 (germline): SSHAT, FNYEAQ (reference sequence). CDR3 nucleotide sequence: TGTGCCAGCAGCTTTCAACTAGCGGGGGGCCCAGAGACCCAGTACTTC. Its translation: CASSFQLAGGPETQYF. Using reference TRBV7-7 and TRBJ2-5 for the parts outside the CDR3, the full variable domain is GAGVSQSPRYKVTKRGQDVTLRCDPISSHATLYWYQQALGQGPEFLTYFNYEAQPDKSGLPSDRFSAERPEGSISTLTIQRTEQRDSAMYRCASSFQLAGGPETQYFGPGTRLLVL.

The chain joins TRBV30 to TRBJ1-1, with D maybe TRBD1 (5 bases). Germline V CDR1 and CDR2: GTSNPN, SVGIG (reference sequence). Trimming left V 1 base short and J 5 bases short, with 26 bases between. The CDR3 sequence is 18 residues long. CDR3 protein: CAWSASPGDGGIGTEAFF. The CDR3 nucleotides are TGTGCCTGGAGTGCCTCCCCCGGGGACGGGGGGATTGGGACTGAAGCTTTCTTT.

The chain combines TRBV9 with TRBJ1-6; D is undetermined. Trimming shortened V by 0 bases and J by 11 bases, and 9 bases separated the two germline ends. Germline V lookup: CDR1 SGDLS, CDR2 YYNGEE. This CDR3 region has 13 residues. The CDR3 sequence: CASSVEDGAPLHF. CDR3 DNA sequence: TGTGCCAGCAGCGTAGAAGATGGAGCACCCCTCCACTTT.

The chain links TRBV7-2 to TRBJ1-1; D is unresolved. Germline lookup yields CDR1 SGHTA and CDR2 FQGNSA. The CDR3 is 13 residues long. V lost 5 bases, J lost 1 base, and 8 bases lay in between. The CDR3 sequence: CASSPHKNTEAFF. DNA of the CDR3: TGTGCCAGCAGCCCCCACAAGAACACTGAAGCTTTCTTT.

The chain has TRBV27 and TRBJ2-6, with 9 positions matching TRBD1. The ends lost 4 bases at V and 3 bases at J; junction bases unmatched: 10. This CDR3 is built from 18 residues. Germline CDR1 is MNHEY and CDR2 is SMNVEV (reference sequence). CDR3 loop: CASSYTGTGSSGANVLTF. The CDR3 nucleotides are TGTGCCAGCAGTTACACCGGGACAGGGTCGAGTGGGGCCAACGTCCTGACTTTC. Full variable domain (missing parts from reference TRBV27 and TRBJ2-6): EAQVTQNPRYLITVTGKKLTVTCSQNMNHEYMSWYRQDPGLGLRQIYYSMNVEVTDKGDVPEGYKVSRKEKRNFPLILESPSPNQTSLYFCASSYTGTGSSGANVLTFGAGSRLTVL.

The CDR3 nucleotides are TGTGCCAGCAGCTTGAACATCTACGAGCAGTACTTC. Translated, it gives CASSLNIYEQYF. This chain uses TRBV5-8 with TRBJ2-7; D is unresolved. Germline loops: CDR1 SGHTS, CDR2 YDEGEE. The CDR3 extends over 12 amino acids. Trimming took off 1 base at V and 3 bases at J, with 5 bases between the two ends. Filled out from reference TRBV5-8 and TRBJ2-7, the complete variable domain reads EAGVTQSPTHLIKTRGQQATLRCSPISGHTSVYWYQQALGLGLQFLLWYDEGEERNRGNFPPRFSGRQFPNYSSELNVNALELEDSALYLCASSLNIYEQYFGPGTRLTVT.

The CDR3 spells CASGGGQGGEQYF. In nucleotides, the CDR3 is TGTGCCAGCGGGGGGGGACAGGGCGGCGAGCAGTACTTC. V and J are TRBV2 and TRBJ2-7, with 9 bases that match TRBD1. The J segment lost 6 bases and the V segment lost 8 bases, leaving 8 bases of the junction unmatched. The CDR3 spans 13 residues. Germline-derived CDR1 and CDR2 are SNHLY and FYNNEI.

V gene TRBV28 combines with J gene TRBJ2-7; 12 positions match TRBD2. This CDR3 comprises 14 residues. Germline-derived CDR1 and CDR2 are MDHEN and SYDVKM. J was trimmed by 5 bases and V by 5 bases; bases with no gene match: 4. The CDR3 nucleotides read TGTGCCAGCAGTCTAGCGGGAGGGTGGGACGAGCAGTACTTC. Translated, it gives CASSLAGGWDEQYF.

As to this clone: This same CDR3 is encoded by further DNA sequences in the sample. The chain joins TRBV5-1 to TRBJ2-3; D uncertain. Looked up from germline, CDR1 is SGHRS and CDR2 is YFSETQ. The CDR3 runs 13 residues. V was clipped by 0 bases and J by 4 bases, with 6 bases between them. CDR3: CASSLVGADTQYF. Here the CDR3 DNA reads TGCGCCAGCAGCTTGGTTGGAGCAGATACGCAGTATTTT.